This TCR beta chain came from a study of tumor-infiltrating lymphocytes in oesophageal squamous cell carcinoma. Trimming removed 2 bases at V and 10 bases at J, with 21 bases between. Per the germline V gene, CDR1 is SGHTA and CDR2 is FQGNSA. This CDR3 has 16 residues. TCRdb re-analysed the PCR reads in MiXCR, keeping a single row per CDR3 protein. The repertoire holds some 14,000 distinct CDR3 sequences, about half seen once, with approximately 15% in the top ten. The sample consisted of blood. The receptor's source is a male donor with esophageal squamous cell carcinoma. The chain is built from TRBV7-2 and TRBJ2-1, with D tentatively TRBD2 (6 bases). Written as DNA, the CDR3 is TGTGCCAGCAGCTTAAGGGGCGGGATCGAATCCTACGAGCAGTTCTTC. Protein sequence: CASSLRGGIESYEQFF.